This T cell receptor beta chain was documented in a study of tumor and adjacent non-tumor tissue in lung cancer. On the study more broadly: The cohort had approximately 12 adenocarcinoma, 2 squamous cell and 1 small cell patients. Some 3.9 million productive TCRbeta reads were obtained per sample on average.

With 0 bases removed from V and 12 bases from J, the gap between germline ends came to 15 bases. Germline V gives CDR1 GTSNPN, CDR2 SVGIG (reference sequence). This CDR3 is built from 12 residues. Of note for this clonotype: Its matching antigen is unknown.

No cell sorting was done before RNA was extracted from the tissue. TCRbeta libraries were built with three rounds of nested PCR, modified from ARM-PCR. TCRdb reprocessed the multiplex PCR reads via MiXCR and lists one record per CDR3 protein. The data show approximately 130,000 distinct CDR3 sequences, 66% seen once. Study-wide findings and caveats: Top 100 clones took a larger repertoire share in normal lung. TCR diversity was significantly greater in tumor than normal lung tissue.

The sequence was collected from a young man with non-small cell lung cancer. The sample was lung tumor tissue. The J gene is TRBJ2-7, the V gene TRBV30, with D uncertain. The CDR3 here is CAWSVRSEFPYF. CDR3 nucleotides: TGTGCCTGGAGTGTTCGTAGTGAATTTCCGTACTTC.